The 30 T cell receptor beta chains below all came from one sample that was sequenced in a study of cytomegalovirus exposure and HLA in healthy donors. The PCR made use of 60 Vbeta and 13 Jbeta primers. Assay: immunoSEQ multiplex PCR; the TCRdb copy retains only in-frame clones and omits some. The table shows around 200,000 clones, with just under 70% occurring only once. The sequenced material came from PBMCs. The receptors come from a middle-aged man in good health and CMV-seropositive.

This clone occurred a few times. The chain links TRBV4-3 to TRBJ1-1, with a tentative D call TRBD1 (5 bases). The CDR3 spans 16 residues. Trimming took 0 bases from V and 7 from J, leaving 18 bases between them. Germline loops: CDR1 LGHNA, CDR2 YSLEER. The CDR3 region is CASSQDTSLGQGEAFF. For the CDR3, the DNA is TGCGCCAGCAGCCAAGATACGAGTCTTGGGCAGGGTGAAGCTTTCTTT.

This clone has more than one count but fewer than ten. The rearrangement uses TRBV5-5 and TRBJ2-3; TRBD1 is a possible D gene (5 bases). V lost 0 bases, J lost 3 bases, and 11 bases lay in between. This CDR3 has 15 amino acids. Germline V CDR1 and CDR2: SGHKS, YYEKEE (reference sequence). The CDR3 spells CASSLAMGRTDTQYF. The DNA for the CDR3 is TGTGCCAGCAGCTTGGCGATGGGGCGGACAGATACGCAGTATTTT.

V is TRBV4-1 and J is TRBJ1-4; D not certain. CDR3 length equals 15 residues. Germline values: CDR1 MGHRA, CDR2 YSYEKL. V lost 8 bases, J lost 5 bases, and 18 bases lay in between. CDR3 region: CASGRLGGGNEKLFF. The CDR3 DNA sequence: TGCGCCAGCGGACGACTGGGAGGCGGGAATGAAAAACTGTTTTTT.

The chain links TRBV11-2 to TRBJ2-3; 8 bases are shared with TRBD2. Germline CDR1 reads SGHAT; CDR2 reads FQNNGV. The CDR3 loop spans 15 amino acids. The V segment lost 1 base and the J segment 4 bases; nucleotides outside the gene matches: 4. CDR3 nucleotide sequence: TGTGCCAGCAGCTTAGTCGCGGGGGGACCAGATACGCAGTATTTT. Translation: CASSLVAGGPDTQYF.

Of note for this clone: An end of the junction differs from the germline gene, which may be a read error. The chain combines TRBV5-6 with TRBJ1-1, with D possibly matching TRBD1 (5 bases). Germline CDR1 SGHDT, CDR2 YYEEEE. CDR3 length: 13 residues. CDR3 nucleotide sequence: TGTGCCAGCAGCTTTGGGGGGAACACTGCAGCTTTCTTT. Amino acids: CASSFGGNTAAFF.

The gene calls are TRBV2 and TRBJ2-3, with a possible D match to TRBD2 (5 bases). CDR3 length: 15 amino acids. Germline values: CDR1 SNHLY, CDR2 FYNNEI. The ends were cut back, 6 bases at V and 1 base at J, with 14 bases in the middle. CDR3: CASRLERWGTDTQYF. For the CDR3, the DNA is TGTGCCAGCAGGCTCGAGCGGTGGGGCACAGATACGCAGTATTTT.

This chain connects TRBV18 to TRBJ1-5; D remains ambiguous. This CDR3 is 14 amino acids long. Germline V gene sequence: CDR1 KGHSH, CDR2 LQKENI. V was cut by 2 bases and J by 11 bases, with 16 bases left in between. The CDR3 reads CASSPFPEGRSQHF. CDR3 bases: TGTGCCAGCTCACCATTTCCCGAGGGCCGGTCCCAGCATTTT. Complete variable domain (other parts from reference TRBV18 and TRBJ1-5): NAGVMQNPRHLVRRRGQEARLRCSPMKGHSHVYWYRQLPEEGLKFMVYLQKENIIDESGMPKERFSAEFPKEGPSILRIQQVVRGDSAAYFCASSPFPEGRSQHFGDGTRLSIL.

The chain joins TRBV13 to TRBJ2-5; TRBD1 aligns across 7 bases. Germline V lookup: CDR1 PRHDT, CDR2 FYEKMQ (reference sequence). J was trimmed by 5 bases and V by 0 bases; bases with no gene match: 9. The CDR3 has 16 amino acids. CDR3 sequence: CASSLGRQGASETQYF. CDR3 sequence (DNA): TGTGCCAGCAGCTTAGGCCGACAGGGAGCCTCGGAGACCCAGTACTTC.

The chain employs TRBV5-4 and TRBJ2-7, with 8 bases that match TRBD1. The CDR3 length is 16 residues. Germline loops: CDR1 SGHNT, CDR2 YYREEE (reference sequence). J lost 3 bases, V lost 4 bases, and 12 bases had no gene match. The CDR3 here is CASSRAGGEGIYEQYF. The CDR3 nucleotides are TGTGCCAGCAGCCGAGCAGGGGGCGAGGGAATCTACGAGCAGTACTTC.

This clone was seen only a few times. V is TRBV5-4 and J is TRBJ2-7; the D is unclear. Germline V gene lookup returns CDR1 SGHNT and CDR2 YYREEE (reference sequence). The CDR3 is 16 residues long. Trimming shortened V by 0 bases and J by 0 bases, and 13 bases separated the two germline ends. The CDR3 is CASSLGLSQYSYEQYF. In nucleotides, the CDR3 is TGTGCCAGCAGCTTGGGGCTTTCACAGTACTCCTACGAGCAGTACTTC. The whole variable domain, remainder taken from reference TRBV5-4 and TRBJ2-7, is ETGVTQSPTHLIKTRGQQVTLRCSSQSGHNTVSWYQQALGQGPQFIFQYYREEENGRGNFPPRFSGLQFPNYSSELNVNALELDDSALYLCASSLGLSQYSYEQYFGPGTRLTVT.

The chain couples TRBV28 to TRBJ2-7; a weak D match, TRBD1 (5 bases). The V gene's germline CDR1 is MDHEN and CDR2 SYDVKM. V was cut by 11 bases and J by 6 bases, with 14 bases left in between. The CDR3 spans 11 residues. CDR3 loop: CAVSSGPEQYF. The CDR3 DNA follows: TGTGCCGTCTCTTCAGGGCCCGAGCAGTACTTC. The full variable domain, completed using reference TRBV28 and TRBJ2-7, is DVKVTQSSRYLVKRTGEKVFLECVQDMDHENMFWYRQDPGLGLRLIYFSYDVKMKEKGDIPEGYSVSREKKERFSLILESASTNQTSMYLCAVSSGPEQYFGPGTRLTVT.

The J gene is TRBJ2-3, the V gene TRBV5-1; no definite D call. The V end lost 4 bases, the J end lost 5 bases, and 11 bases lay between the germline ends. CDR3 length equals 13 residues. CDR1 and CDR2 (germline): SGHRS, YFSETQ. The DNA of the CDR3 is TGCGCCAGCAGCAAGAGTCCCGAAGATACGCAGTATTTT. The encoded protein is CASSKSPEDTQYF.

The rearrangement links TRBV21-1 to TRBJ2-7; the table's D call, TRBD2, has no DNA check behind it. TRBV21-1 is listed as a pseudogene. CDR3 length equals 17 residues. CDR3 sequence: CASSKYIRREEFYEQYF. CDR3 in DNA: TGTGCCAGCAGCAAATACATCCGACGGGAAGAATTCTACGAGCAGTACTTC.

This chain joins TRBV6-1 and TRBJ1-1; 7 positions match TRBD1. Trimming took 4 bases from V and 5 from J; bases not matched to a gene: 10. The CDR3 extends over 15 amino acids. Germline assignment: CDR1 MNHNS and CDR2 SASEGT. The CDR3 DNA is TGTGCCAGCAGTGGAGGGGACAGTTCCCGAACTGAAGCTTTCTTT. Translation gives CASSGGDSSRTEAFF.

This clone has a handful of counts. The V and J genes are TRBV7-6 and TRBJ2-7, with 7 bases lining up with TRBD1. V was pared by 6 bases and J by 3 bases, with 8 bases of the junction left unmatched. The CDR3 loop spans 14 amino acids. Germline CDR1 and CDR2: SGHVS and FNYEAQ. The DNA of the CDR3 is TGTGCCAGCAGTCCAGGGGGAACAGGCTACGAGCAGTACTTC. Translation gives CASSPGGTGYEQYF.

This chain joins TRBV28 and TRBJ1-5, with D maybe TRBD1 (6 bases). V dropped 5 bases and J dropped 0 bases, with 23 bases sitting between them. The length of the CDR3 is 19 residues. Germline V gene data show CDR1 as MDHEN and CDR2 as SYDVKM. CDR3 in amino acids: CASSTSLYRTDYSNQPQHF. The DNA for the CDR3 is TGTGCCAGCAGTACATCCCTATATCGGACAGATTATAGCAATCAGCCCCAGCATTTT.

J is TRBJ2-1 and V is TRBV28; TRBD1 is a possible D gene (5 bases). Trimming took 5 bases from V and 6 from J, leaving 11 bases between them. The length of the CDR3 is 13 residues. Germline CDR1 and CDR2: MDHEN and SYDVKM. The CDR3 sequence is CASSLQAPNEQFF. CDR3 DNA sequence: TGTGCCAGCAGTCTACAGGCCCCCAATGAGCAGTTCTTC.

The CDR3 protein is CASSLSGAAGEQYF. In DNA, the CDR3 is TGTGCCAGCAGCTTATCAGGGGCCGCCGGCGAGCAGTACTTC. The chain carries TRBV7-3 and TRBJ2-7; D is possibly TRBD1 (6 bases). Germline-derived CDR1 and CDR2 are SGHTA and FQGTGA. This CDR3 is 14 amino acids long. V dropped 2 bases and J dropped 6 bases, with 14 bases sitting between them.

The chain uses TRBV29-1 and TRBJ1-2; D may be TRBD1 (5 bases). The CDR3 has 13 residues. V was cut by 7 bases and J by 4 bases, with 16 bases left in between. From germline, CDR1 is SQVTM and CDR2 ANQGSEA. The CDR3 sequence: CSAGSGGVYGYTF. The CDR3 coding sequence is TGCAGCGCTGGGTCGGGGGGTGTCTATGGCTACACCTTC. The full variable domain, with the rest looked up from reference TRBV29-1 and TRBJ1-2, is SAVISQKPSRDICQRGTSLTIQCQVDSQVTMMFWYRQQPGQSLTLIATANQGSEATYESGFVIDKFPISRPNLTFSTLTVSNMSPEDSSIYLCSAGSGGVYGYTFGSGTRLTVV.

This chain joins TRBV6-6 and TRBJ2-3, with D possibly being TRBD2 (6 bases). CDR1 is MNHNY, CDR2 SVGAGI, per germline (reference sequence). Trimming removed 2 bases at V and 4 bases at J, with 10 bases between. The CDR3 has 14 residues. CDR3 nucleotide sequence: TGTGCCAGCAGTTACGGCGGGGCCGCAGATACGCAGTATTTT. Translating gives CASSYGGAADTQYF.

This sequence joins TRBV10-3 and TRBJ2-5; D may be TRBD2 (7 bases). Deletions cut 6 bases from V and 5 bases from J, with 13 bases between. Germline V CDR1 and CDR2: ENHRY, SYGVKD. The CDR3 sequence is 13 residues long. Here the CDR3 reads CAISQEGGETQYF. The CDR3 coding sequence is TGTGCCATCAGCCAAGAGGGGGGGGAGACCCAGTACTTC.

CDR3 protein: CASSQGVGLADYEQYF. DNA for the CDR3: TGTGCCAGCAGCCAAGGGGTCGGACTAGCGGACTACGAGCAGTACTTC. This chain joins TRBV14 and TRBJ2-7; 10 bases are shared with TRBD2. Germline values: CDR1 SGHDN, CDR2 FVKESK. The V and J ends lost 1 base and 3 bases, in that order; junction bases with no gene match: 6. This CDR3 comprises 16 residues. Full variable domain (rest looked up from reference TRBV14 and TRBJ2-7): EAGVTQFPSHSVIEKGQTVTLRCDPISGHDNLYWYRRVMGKEIKFLLHFVKESKQDESGMPNNRFLAERTGGTYSTLKVQPAELEDSGVYFCASSQGVGLADYEQYFGPGTRLTVT.

The V and J genes are TRBV6-6 and TRBJ1-2; D ambiguous. This CDR3 has 12 amino acids. Germline CDR1 reads MNHNY; CDR2 reads SVGAGI (reference sequence). V lost 7 bases to trimming and J lost 8 bases, with 14 bases between them. The CDR3, as DNA: TGTGCCAGCATGTCCGAGGGAGTAGGCTACACCTTC. This encodes CASMSEGVGYTF.

The gene calls are TRBV2 and TRBJ1-1; D unclear. The germline gives CDR1 SNHLY, CDR2 FYNNEI. The CDR3 loop spans 15 amino acids. V was trimmed by 7 bases and J by 0 bases, leaving 15 bases between them. The DNA of the CDR3 is TGTGCCAGCATCCTGGACTCGGGAATGAACACTGAAGCTTTCTTT. Protein product: CASILDSGMNTEAFF.

The chain recombines TRBV21-1 with TRBJ1-2; the D call in the table, TRBD1, was not verified against the DNA. TRBV21-1 is classified as a pseudogene. CDR3 length: 14 amino acids. The CDR3: CASSKWGPPYGYTF. The CDR3 DNA follows: TGTGCCAGCAGCAAGTGGGGGCCCCCCTATGGCTACACCTTC.

The J gene is TRBJ2-3, the V gene TRBV7-7; maybe TRBD2 (6 bases). Trimming took off 4 bases at V and 2 bases at J, with 13 bases between the two ends. Germline V gives CDR1 SSHAT, CDR2 FNYEAQ (reference sequence). This CDR3 has 15 residues. The DNA of the CDR3 is TGTGCCAGCAGCTCTACGCCGGACTACACAGATACGCAGTATTTT. It yields the protein CASSSTPDYTDTQYF.

As for this clone: Relative to the germline gene, one junction end is altered; a read error may explain this. V gene TRBV5-1 combines with J gene TRBJ1-5, with unresolved D. Germline V gene sequence: CDR1 SGHRS, CDR2 YFSETQ. CDR3 length: 15 amino acids. CDR3: CAGSLAGVGNQPQHF. CDR3 nucleotides: TGCGCCGGCAGCTTGGCCGGGGTGGGCAATCAGCCCCAGCATTTT.

The rearrangement links TRBV2 to TRBJ2-5; 8 nucleotides line up with TRBD1. The CDR3 is 14 residues long. Germline loops: CDR1 SNHLY, CDR2 FYNNEI. Trimming removed 5 bases from V and 7 bases from J; junction bases left unmatched: 9. The CDR3 spells CASSTGGPSGTQYF. CDR3 in DNA: TGTGCCAGCAGTACAGGGGGTCCCTCGGGGACCCAGTACTTC.

This clone came up a few times. CDR3 sequence reads: CASSLDRGGLGTEAFF. As DNA, the CDR3 is TGTGCCAGCAGCTTAGATCGCGGGGGGCTTGGCACTGAAGCTTTCTTT. This sequence joins TRBV7-2 and TRBJ1-1; D possibly corresponds to TRBD1 (6 bases). Germline CDR1 SGHTA, CDR2 FQGNSA. This CDR3 region has 16 residues. Between the trimmed V and J ends, which lost 1 base and 4 bases, there was a span of 16 bases.

The chain combines TRBV6-4 with TRBJ2-2; no definite D call. This CDR3 spans 14 amino acids. In germline, CDR1 is MRHNA, CDR2 SNTAGT. The ends were cut back, 6 bases at V and 1 base at J, with 9 bases in the middle. DNA for the CDR3: TGTGCCAGCAGCCGCGAGATGAACACCGGGGAGCTGTTTTTT. Translation: CASSREMNTGELFF.